This T cell receptor (beta chain) was captured by sequencing in a study of beta chain features in type 1 diabetes. This CDR3 is 14 amino acids long. The germline V gene encodes CDR1 MDHEN and CDR2 SYDVKM. V gave up 6 bases and J gave up 2 bases, with 13 bases separating them. The study reverse transcribed the entire isolated RNA, so it sequenced expressed TCRB transcripts. The table came from immunoSEQ multiplex PCR; TCRdb's copy has only in-frame clones and leaves some out. Here the sample spans 400,000 or so clones, around 13% being singletons. Findings and caveats of the study: TCRB CDR3s were moderately but significantly shorter in Type 1 diabetes patients in all four CD4+ subsets. Researchers reported that naive, central memory and Treg TCRB repertoires appeared more similar in patients than in healthy donors. A definitive answer on HLA type influencing TCRB rearrangement was not reached here.

Central memory, naive, regulatory and stem cell-like memory CD4+ cells were sorted by CD45RO/CCR7/CD25/CD127/CD95/CD27. As regards this clone: Its antigen is as yet unknown.

This receptor was identified in a woman aged 18 to 35 with type 1 diabetes. Material for sequencing was naive CD4+ T cells from blood. The V gene is TRBV28, the J gene TRBJ1-1; possible D gene TRBD1, 6 bases. The CDR3 DNA reads TGTGCCAGCAGCCAGGGGCCGGGAAACACTGAAGCTTTCTTT. Protein: CASSQGPGNTEAFF.